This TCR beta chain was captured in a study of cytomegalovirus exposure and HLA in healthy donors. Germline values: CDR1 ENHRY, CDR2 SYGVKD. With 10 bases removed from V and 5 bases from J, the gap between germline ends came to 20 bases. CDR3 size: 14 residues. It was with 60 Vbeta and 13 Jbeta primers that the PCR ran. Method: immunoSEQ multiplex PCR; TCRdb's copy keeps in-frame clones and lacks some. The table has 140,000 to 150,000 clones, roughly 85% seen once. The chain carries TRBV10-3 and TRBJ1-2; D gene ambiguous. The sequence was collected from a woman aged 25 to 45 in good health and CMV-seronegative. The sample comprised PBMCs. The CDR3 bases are TGTGCCACCGAGGAGGGAGTAGGATATTATGGCTACACCTTC. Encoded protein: CATEEGVGYYGYTF.